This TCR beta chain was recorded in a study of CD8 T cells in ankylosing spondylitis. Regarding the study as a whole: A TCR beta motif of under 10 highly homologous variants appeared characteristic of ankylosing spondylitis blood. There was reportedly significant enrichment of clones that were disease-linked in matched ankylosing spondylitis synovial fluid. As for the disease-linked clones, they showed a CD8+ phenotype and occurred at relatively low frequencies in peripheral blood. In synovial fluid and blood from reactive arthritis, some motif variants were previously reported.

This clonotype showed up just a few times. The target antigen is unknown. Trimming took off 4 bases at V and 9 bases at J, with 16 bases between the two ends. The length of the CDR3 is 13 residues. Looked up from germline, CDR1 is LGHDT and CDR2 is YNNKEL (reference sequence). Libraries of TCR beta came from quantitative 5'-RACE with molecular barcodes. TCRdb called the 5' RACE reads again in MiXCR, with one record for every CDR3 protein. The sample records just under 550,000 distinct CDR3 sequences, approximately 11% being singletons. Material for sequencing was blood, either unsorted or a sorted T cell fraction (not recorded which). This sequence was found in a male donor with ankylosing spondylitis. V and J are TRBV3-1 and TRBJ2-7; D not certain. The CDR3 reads CASSPGRVGWQYF. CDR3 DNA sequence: TGTGCCAGCAGCCCAGGACGCGTGGGATGGCAGTACTTC.